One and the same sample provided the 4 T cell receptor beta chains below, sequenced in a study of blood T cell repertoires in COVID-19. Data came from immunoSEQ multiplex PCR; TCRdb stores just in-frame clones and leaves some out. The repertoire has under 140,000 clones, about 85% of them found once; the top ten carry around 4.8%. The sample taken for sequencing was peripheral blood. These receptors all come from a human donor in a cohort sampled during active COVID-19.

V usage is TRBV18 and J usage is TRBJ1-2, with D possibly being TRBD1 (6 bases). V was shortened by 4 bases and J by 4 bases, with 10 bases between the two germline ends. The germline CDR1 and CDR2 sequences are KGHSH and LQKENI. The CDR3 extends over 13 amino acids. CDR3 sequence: CASSLDRSYGYTF. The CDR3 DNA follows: TGTGCCAGCTCACTAGACAGGAGCTATGGCTACACCTTC.

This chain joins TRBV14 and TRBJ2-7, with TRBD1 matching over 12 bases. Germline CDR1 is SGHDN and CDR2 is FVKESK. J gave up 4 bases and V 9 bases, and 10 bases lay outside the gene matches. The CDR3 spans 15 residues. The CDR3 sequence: CARYPGQGATYEQYF. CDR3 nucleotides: TGTGCCAGGTACCCGGGACAGGGGGCCACTTACGAGCAGTACTTC.

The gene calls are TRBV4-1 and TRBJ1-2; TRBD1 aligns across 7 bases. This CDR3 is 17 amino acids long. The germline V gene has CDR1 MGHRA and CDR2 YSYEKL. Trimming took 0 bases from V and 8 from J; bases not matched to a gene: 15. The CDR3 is CASSQEDAGGKSRGYTF. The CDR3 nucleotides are TGCGCCAGCAGCCAAGAAGATGCAGGGGGAAAGTCTCGGGGCTACACCTTC.

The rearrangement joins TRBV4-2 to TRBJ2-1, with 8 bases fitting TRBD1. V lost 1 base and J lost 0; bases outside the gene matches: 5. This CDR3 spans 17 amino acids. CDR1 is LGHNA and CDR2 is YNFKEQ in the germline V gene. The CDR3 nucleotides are TGTGCCAGCAGCCAAGTAGGGACAGGAAGCTCCTACAATGAGCAGTTCTTC. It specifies CASSQVGTGSSYNEQFF.